The clone carrying this T cell receptor beta chain was observed a single time. Its antigen is as yet unknown. The assay was immunoSEQ multiplex PCR, and TCRdb's table has in-frame clones only and misses some. The sample lists more than 400,000 clones, approximately 90% occurring once. This entry belongs to a study of Ad26.COV2.S vaccination and SARS-CoV-2 variants. Study-wide points: Possible underestimation of total T cell responses by the TCR breadth and depth analyses was noted. Vaccine and placebo groups showed comparable non-spike TCR breadth.

The V and J ends lost 1 base and 6 bases respectively, with 10 bases between them. Germline V gives CDR1 SGHTA, CDR2 FQGNSA. The CDR3 is 13 amino acids. Noted treatment: approximately 18 received Ad26.COV2.S at low or high dose, single or two shots; roughly five received placebo; per-sample allocation not given. Sampling took place 63 days after the first vaccine or placebo injection. The receptor comes from a person aged 18-65 years who received the Ad26.COV2.S COVID-19 vaccine or a placebo. The sequences come from peripheral blood, collected in a trial of Ad26.COV2.S vaccine versus placebo. The chain links TRBV7-2 to TRBJ2-7, with D possibly being TRBD2 (6 bases). CDR3 region: CASSLGPGGEQYF. The CDR3 DNA reads TGTGCCAGCAGCTTAGGGCCCGGGGGCGAGCAGTACTTC.